This T cell receptor beta chain originates from a study of blood T cell repertoires in COVID-19. The protocol was immunoSEQ multiplex PCR, while the TCRdb copy is restricted to in-frame clones and leaves out a portion. This sample has 200,000 to 300,000 clones, with roughly nine tenths found just once. This CDR3 comprises 18 residues. Germline V gene data show CDR1 as SGHTA and CDR2 as FQGTGA. V shed 5 bases and J 4 bases; nucleotides not matched to a gene: 12. The sequencing input was peripheral blood. The chain has TRBV7-3 and TRBJ2-6, with 9 positions matching TRBD2. The receptor was isolated from a man aged 60 to 75 with acute or convalescent COVID-19. The CDR3 loop reads CASSTTGAGGAGANVLTF. CDR3 sequence (DNA): TGTGCCAGCAGCACAACCGGCGCGGGAGGGGCGGGGGCCAACGTCCTGACTTTC.